The present TCR beta chain was sequenced within a study of T cell changes during pregnancy in multiple sclerosis. Generated by immunoSEQ multiplex PCR, the TCRdb table keeps only in-frame clones and is missing some. This table holds roughly 41,000 clones, 90% to 95% found once. The source of this sequence is a female donor with multiple sclerosis, enrolled in a pregnancy study. The starting material was CD8+ T cells from peripheral blood mononuclear cells, obtained in the third trimester of pregnancy.

This CDR3 reads CASNQGQKYDVQYF. The CDR3 DNA is TGTGCCAGCAACCAGGGACAGAAATATGATGTGCAGTACTTC. The chain recombines TRBV28 with TRBJ2-7, with 7 bases lining up with TRBD1. This CDR3 has 14 amino acids. Germline assignment: CDR1 MDHEN and CDR2 SYDVKM. V lost 7 bases, J lost 9 bases, and 15 bases stayed unmatched.